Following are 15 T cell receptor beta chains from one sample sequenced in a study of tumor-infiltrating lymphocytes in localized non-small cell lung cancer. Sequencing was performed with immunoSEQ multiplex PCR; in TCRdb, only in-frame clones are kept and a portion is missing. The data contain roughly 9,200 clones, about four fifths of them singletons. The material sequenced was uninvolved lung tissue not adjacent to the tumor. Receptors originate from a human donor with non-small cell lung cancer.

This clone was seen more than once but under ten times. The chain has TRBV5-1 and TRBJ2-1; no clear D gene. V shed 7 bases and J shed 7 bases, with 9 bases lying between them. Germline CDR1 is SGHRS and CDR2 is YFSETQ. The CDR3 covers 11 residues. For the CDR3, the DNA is TGCGCCAGCTACTATGGAAATGAGCAGTTCTTC. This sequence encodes CASYYGNEQFF.

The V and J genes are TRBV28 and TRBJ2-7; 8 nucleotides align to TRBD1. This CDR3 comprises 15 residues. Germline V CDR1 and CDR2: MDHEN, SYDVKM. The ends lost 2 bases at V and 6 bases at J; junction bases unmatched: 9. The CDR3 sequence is CASSLPDRVGVEQYF. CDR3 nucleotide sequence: TGTGCCAGCAGTTTACCGGACAGGGTAGGGGTCGAGCAGTACTTC.

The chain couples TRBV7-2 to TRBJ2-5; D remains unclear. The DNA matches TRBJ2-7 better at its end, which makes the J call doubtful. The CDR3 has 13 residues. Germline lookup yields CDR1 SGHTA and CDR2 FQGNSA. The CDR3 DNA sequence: TGTGCCAGCAGTTCCCGGCCCGACTACGAGCAGTACTTC. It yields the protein CASSSRPDYEQYF.

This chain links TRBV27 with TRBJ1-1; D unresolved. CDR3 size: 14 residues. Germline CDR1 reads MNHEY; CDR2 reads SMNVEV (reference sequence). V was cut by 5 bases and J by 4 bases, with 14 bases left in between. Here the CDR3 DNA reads TGTGCCAGCAGTCCAACCGGGCTCCGCACTGAAGCTTTCTTT. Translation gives CASSPTGLRTEAFF.

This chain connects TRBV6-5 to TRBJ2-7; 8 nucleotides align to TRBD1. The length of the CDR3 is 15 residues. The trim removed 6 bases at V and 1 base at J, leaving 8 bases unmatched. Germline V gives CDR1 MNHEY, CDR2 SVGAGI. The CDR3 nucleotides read TGTGCCAGCAGCCCCGACGGACAGGGTTCCTACGAGCAGTACTTC. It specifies CASSPDGQGSYEQYF.

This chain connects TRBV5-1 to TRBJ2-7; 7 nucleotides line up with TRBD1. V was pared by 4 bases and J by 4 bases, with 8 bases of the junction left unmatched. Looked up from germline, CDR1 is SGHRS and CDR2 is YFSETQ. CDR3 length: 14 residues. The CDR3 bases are TGCGCCAGCAGCCCCGGGACAGTAGAATACGAGCAGTACTTC. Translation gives CASSPGTVEYEQYF.

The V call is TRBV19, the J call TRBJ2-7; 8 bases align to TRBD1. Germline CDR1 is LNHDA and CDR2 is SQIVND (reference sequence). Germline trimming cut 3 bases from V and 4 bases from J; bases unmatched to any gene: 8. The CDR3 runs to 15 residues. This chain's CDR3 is CASSIQAGGRYEQYF. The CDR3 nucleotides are TGTGCCAGTAGTATTCAGGCAGGGGGCAGGTACGAGCAGTACTTC.

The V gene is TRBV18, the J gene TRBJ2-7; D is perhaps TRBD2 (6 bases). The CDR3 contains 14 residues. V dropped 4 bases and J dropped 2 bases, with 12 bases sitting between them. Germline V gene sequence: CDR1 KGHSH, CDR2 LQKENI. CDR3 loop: CASSRGDFTYEQYF. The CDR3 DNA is TGTGCCAGCTCACGCGGGGACTTTACCTACGAGCAGTACTTC. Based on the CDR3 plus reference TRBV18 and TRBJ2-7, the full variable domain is NAGVMQNPRHLVRRRGQEARLRCSPMKGHSHVYWYRQLPEEGLKFMVYLQKENIIDESGMPKERFSAEFPKEGPSILRIQQVVRGDSAAYFCASSRGDFTYEQYFGPGTRLTVT.

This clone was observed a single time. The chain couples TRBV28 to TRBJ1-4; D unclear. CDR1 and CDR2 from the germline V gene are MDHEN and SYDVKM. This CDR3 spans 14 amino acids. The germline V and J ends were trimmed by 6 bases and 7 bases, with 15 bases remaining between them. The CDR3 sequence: CASRRVMLAEKLFF. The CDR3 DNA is TGTGCCAGCAGGAGGGTGATGTTGGCTGAAAAACTGTTTTTT.

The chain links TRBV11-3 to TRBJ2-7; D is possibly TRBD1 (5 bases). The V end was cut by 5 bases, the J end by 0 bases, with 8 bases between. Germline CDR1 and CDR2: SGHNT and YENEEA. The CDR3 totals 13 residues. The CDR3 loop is CASSQDSSYEQYF. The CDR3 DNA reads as TGTGCCAGCAGCCAAGACAGCTCCTACGAGCAGTACTTC.

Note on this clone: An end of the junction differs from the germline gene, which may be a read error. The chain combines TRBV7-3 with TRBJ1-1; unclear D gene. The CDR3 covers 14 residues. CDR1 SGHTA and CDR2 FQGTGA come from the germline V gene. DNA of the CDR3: TGTGCCAGCAGCCTAACCGGGTCAAGGGCTGAAGCTTTCTTT. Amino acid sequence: CASSLTGSRAEAFF.

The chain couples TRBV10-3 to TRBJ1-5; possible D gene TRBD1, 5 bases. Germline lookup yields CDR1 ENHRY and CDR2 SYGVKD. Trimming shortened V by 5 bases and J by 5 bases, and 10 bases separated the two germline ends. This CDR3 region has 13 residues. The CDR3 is CAISSRGDQPQHF. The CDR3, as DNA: TGTGCCATCAGTTCGAGGGGTGATCAGCCCCAGCATTTT.

In DNA, the CDR3 is TGCAGCGTCTCGGGACAGTTTAGCTCCTACGAGCAGTACTTC. Translation: CSVSGQFSSYEQYF. The rearrangement joins TRBV29-1 to TRBJ2-7; 7 bases match TRBD1. Germline CDR1 reads SQVTM; CDR2 reads ANQGSEA. The CDR3 is 14 amino acids. The V and J ends lost 6 bases and 0 bases, in that order; junction bases with no gene match: 8.

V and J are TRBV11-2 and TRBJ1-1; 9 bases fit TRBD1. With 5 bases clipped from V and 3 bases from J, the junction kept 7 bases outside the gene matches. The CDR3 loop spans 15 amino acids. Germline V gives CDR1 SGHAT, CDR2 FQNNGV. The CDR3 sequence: CASSQGDRVHTEAFF. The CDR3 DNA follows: TGTGCCAGCAGCCAAGGGGACAGGGTCCACACTGAAGCTTTCTTT.

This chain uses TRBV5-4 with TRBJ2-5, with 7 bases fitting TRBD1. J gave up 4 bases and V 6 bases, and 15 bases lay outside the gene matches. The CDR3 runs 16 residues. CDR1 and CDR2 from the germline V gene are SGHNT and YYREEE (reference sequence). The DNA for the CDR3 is TGTGCCAGCACAACCCTCCCAGGGGGTATTCGAGAGACCCAGTACTTC. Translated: CASTTLPGGIRETQYF.